These T cell receptor beta chains were read from a single sample in a study of shared clonotypes between healthy human individuals. The method was immunoSEQ multiplex PCR; TCRdb's version includes in-frame clones alone and lacks a portion of them. The sample shows 660,000 or so clones, around 96% of them seen only once. What was sequenced was naive CD8+ T cells sorted from blood. The receptors stem from a woman in her twenties or thirties in good health. The CDR3 runs from the conserved cysteine through the conserved F or W. Each record gives: J gene, V gene, CDR3 protein.

TRBJ2-2,TRBV27,CASSSGVAVTGELFF
TRBJ1-2,TRBV5-6,CASSLAGFAVDGYTF
TRBJ2-1,TRBV7-9,CASSLGGPGNEQFF
TRBJ2-3,TRBV28,CASRGTGDTDTQYF
TRBJ2-7,TRBV13,CASSLLMTGGYEQYF
TRBJ2-5,TRBV27,CASSIYSGVGQETQYF
TRBJ1-2,TRBV7-9,CASSLGSARGYTF
TRBJ1-5,TRBV28,CASSTPGQGVEQPQHF
TRBJ1-5,TRBV27,CASKTGTGGNQPQHF
TRBJ2-1,TRBV7-3,CASSPAARTYNEQFF